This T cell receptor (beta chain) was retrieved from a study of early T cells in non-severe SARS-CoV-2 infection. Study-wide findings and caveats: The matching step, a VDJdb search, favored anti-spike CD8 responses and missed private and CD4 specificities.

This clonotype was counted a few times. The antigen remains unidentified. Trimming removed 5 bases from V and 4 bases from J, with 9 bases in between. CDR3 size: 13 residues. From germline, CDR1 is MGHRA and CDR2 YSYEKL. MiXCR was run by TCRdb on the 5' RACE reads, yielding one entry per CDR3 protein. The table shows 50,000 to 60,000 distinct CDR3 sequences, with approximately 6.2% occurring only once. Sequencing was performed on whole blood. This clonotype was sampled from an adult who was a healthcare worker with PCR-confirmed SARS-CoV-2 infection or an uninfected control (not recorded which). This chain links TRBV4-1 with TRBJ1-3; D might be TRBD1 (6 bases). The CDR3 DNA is TGCGCCAGCAGCGCAGACAGGGGAAACACCATATATTTT. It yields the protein CASSADRGNTIYF.